Presented here are 18 T cell receptor beta chains from one specimen sequenced in a study of shared clonotypes between healthy human individuals. Repertoires were generated with immunoSEQ multiplex PCR, while TCRdb's copy carries only in-frame clones and drops some. Of some 2,500,000 clones in the sample, over 85% were seen once. The source material was naive CD4+ T cells from PBMCs. The subset denotes: CD45RA+ positively selected. These receptors were obtained from a man aged 18-30 years in good health. Some clones in this sample may be carry-over from other donors' samples.

V is TRBV7-3 and J is TRBJ2-1; possibly TRBD1 or TRBD2 for D (5 bases each). The V gene's germline CDR1 is SGHTA and CDR2 FQGTGA. The CDR3 totals 14 residues. V lost 1 base and J lost 10, with 14 bases in between. CDR3 protein: CASSLRGRLIEQFF. In nucleotides, the CDR3 is TGTGCCAGCAGCTTAAGGGGACGACTGATCGAGCAGTTCTTC.

This sequence joins TRBV27 and TRBJ2-3; D remains unclear. The CDR3 length is 13 residues. V was trimmed by 3 bases and J by 2 bases, leaving 6 bases between them. CDR1 MNHEY and CDR2 SMNVEV come from the germline V gene (reference sequence). The CDR3 here is CASSFRLTDTQYF. CDR3 nucleotides: TGTGCCAGCAGTTTCCGTCTCACAGATACGCAGTATTTT.

The chain employs TRBV5-4 and TRBJ2-5; D not resolved. This CDR3 is built from 14 residues. Trimming stripped 1 base from V and 5 bases from J, with 12 bases between. The V gene's germline CDR1 is SGHNT and CDR2 YYREEE (reference sequence). CDR3: CASSLPGKLETQYF. DNA of the CDR3: TGTGCCAGCAGCTTGCCTGGGAAGTTGGAGACCCAGTACTTC.

The V and J genes are TRBV29-1 and TRBJ1-2, with D hard to call. The germline V and J ends were trimmed by 6 bases and 2 bases, with 10 bases remaining between them. The CDR3 loop spans 12 amino acids. Per germline, CDR1 SQVTM and CDR2 ANQGSEA. This chain's CDR3 is CSVGEGNYGYTF. The CDR3 nucleotides read TGCAGCGTCGGCGAAGGGAACTATGGCTACACCTTC.

The V and J genes are TRBV18 and TRBJ2-1; 9 nucleotides line up with TRBD1. This CDR3 is built from 18 residues. Germline V CDR1 and CDR2: KGHSH, LQKENI. Unmatched junction bases numbered 8, after V lost 0 bases and J lost 2 bases. CDR3 sequence: CASSPPSDRGRTYNEQFF. DNA of the CDR3: TGTGCCAGCTCACCACCGTCGGACAGGGGAAGGACCTACAATGAGCAGTTCTTC.

This clone showed up just once. The CDR3, as DNA: TGTGCCTGGAGTCTCCCCGGGACAGGGGCGACGGGGGCGAGCTACACCTTC. Translating it yields CAWSLPGTGATGASYTF. V usage is TRBV30 and J usage is TRBJ1-2; 10 bases align to TRBD1. J lost 9 bases, V lost 2 bases, and 18 bases had no gene match. Germline V gene sequence: CDR1 GTSNPN, CDR2 SVGIG (reference sequence). The length of the CDR3 is 17 residues. Filled out from reference TRBV30 and TRBJ1-2, the complete variable domain reads SQTIHQWPATLVQPVGSPLSLECTVEGTSNPNLYWYRQAAGRGLQLLFYSVGIGQISSEVPQNLSASRPQDRQFILSSKKLLLSDSGFYLCAWSLPGTGATGASYTFGSGTRLTVV.

CDR3 amino acids: CASNNRGRTQDEQFF. In DNA, the CDR3 is TGTGCCAGCAATAACAGGGGGCGAACACAAGATGAGCAGTTCTTC. The chain recombines TRBV27 with TRBJ2-1, with 9 positions matching TRBD1. The V gene end was trimmed by 7 bases and the J gene end by 8 bases; junction bases not matched to a gene: 12. The CDR3 has 15 amino acids. CDR1 MNHEY and CDR2 SMNVEV come from the germline V gene (reference sequence).

This chain uses TRBV5-1 with TRBJ2-3; 7 nucleotides match TRBD1. This CDR3 region has 15 residues. J gave up 2 bases and V 3 bases, and 6 bases lay outside the gene matches. The germline V gene encodes CDR1 SGHRS and CDR2 YFSETQ. CDR3 nucleotide sequence: TGCGCCAGCAGCTCTGGGACAGCCTTCACAGATACGCAGTATTTT. It codes for CASSSGTAFTDTQYF.

The CDR3 loop is CASRQTVTDTQYF. The CDR3 DNA sequence: TGTGCCAGCCGCCAGACAGTCACAGATACGCAGTATTTT. The genes are TRBV7-9 and TRBJ2-3; tentative D call: TRBD1 (5 bases). The CDR3 covers 13 residues. The germline CDR1 and CDR2 sequences are SEHNR and FQNEAQ (reference sequence). Trimming took off 8 bases at V and 2 bases at J, with 11 bases between the two ends.

About this clone: The same CDR3 is also encoded by other DNA sequences in this sample. The chain is built from TRBV7-9 and TRBJ2-7; D remains unclear. Trimming left V 1 base short and J 0 bases short, with 4 bases between. Looked up from germline, CDR1 is SEHNR and CDR2 is FQNEAQ (reference sequence). The CDR3 runs 13 residues. CDR3 loop: CASSLGNSYEQYF. Written as DNA, the CDR3 is TGTGCCAGCAGCTTAGGCAACTCCTACGAGCAGTACTTC. Together with reference TRBV7-9 and TRBJ2-7, the CDR3 gives the full variable domain: DTGVSQNPRHKITKRGQNVTFRCDPISEHNRLYWYRQTLGQGPEFLTYFQNEAQLEKSRLLSDRFSAERPKGSFSTLEIQRTEQGDSAMYLCASSLGNSYEQYFGPGTRLTVT.

Remarks on this clone: Other DNA sequences of this sample code for an identical CDR3. The chain employs TRBV7-6 and TRBJ2-5; D is perhaps TRBD2 (7 bases). This CDR3 is 13 amino acids long. Per the germline V gene, CDR1 is SGHVS and CDR2 is FNYEAQ. V lost 5 bases, J lost 5 bases, and 12 bases lay in between. The CDR3: CASSPRGGETQYF. The CDR3 coding sequence is TGTGCCAGCAGCCCAAGGGGGGGGGAGACCCAGTACTTC.

About this clone: Other DNA sequences in the sample encode the same CDR3. The chain combines TRBV7-3 with TRBJ2-2, with 8 bases aligning to TRBD2. Germline V gene sequence: CDR1 SGHTA, CDR2 FQGTGA. The V segment lost 5 bases and the J segment 5 bases; nucleotides outside the gene matches: 7. The CDR3 is 15 amino acids. CDR3 sequence: CASSPGLAGTGELFF. CDR3 DNA: TGTGCCAGCAGCCCTGGGCTAGCGGGTACCGGGGAGCTGTTTTTT.

This clone was detected only once. The CDR3 DNA sequence: TGTGCCAGCAGCAAAGGGACGGAAAACAATGAGCAGTTCTTC. This encodes CASSKGTENNEQFF. The rearrangement joins TRBV21-1 to TRBJ2-1. TRBV21-1 is labeled a pseudogene. The CDR3 totals 14 residues.

This clone was picked up one time. This chain uses TRBV27 with TRBJ2-1; D is undetermined. The CDR3 covers 15 residues. Germline loops: CDR1 MNHEY, CDR2 SMNVEV (reference sequence). V lost 5 bases and J 2 bases, leaving 13 bases between the germline ends. CDR3 DNA: TGTGCCAGCAGTCCTTGGGGAATGACCTACAATGAGCAGTTCTTC. Translation gives CASSPWGMTYNEQFF.

The chain couples TRBV27 to TRBJ1-1; 10 positions match TRBD1. Germline V CDR1 and CDR2: MNHEY, SMNVEV (reference sequence). The CDR3 loop spans 14 amino acids. Trimming cost V 5 bases and J 4 bases; bases outside gene matches: 4. CDR3 sequence (DNA): TGTGCCAGCAGTCGAAGGACAGGGGGCACTGAAGCTTTCTTT. This codes for CASSRRTGGTEAFF.

This clone was counted once. CDR3 sequence (DNA): TGTGCCAGCAGTTTTTACAGGCAGGGGGTCTTGATCGAGCAGTACTTC. Translating gives CASSFYRQGVLIEQYF. This chain joins TRBV27 and TRBJ2-7, with TRBD1 identical over 7 bases. CDR1 is MNHEY and CDR2 is SMNVEV in the germline V gene (reference sequence). J gave up 6 bases and V 3 bases, and 14 bases lay outside the gene matches. The CDR3 loop spans 16 amino acids.

J is TRBJ2-1 and V is TRBV6-6; possible D gene TRBD1, 5 bases. There are 15 residues in the CDR3. Germline V CDR1 and CDR2: MNHNY, SVGAGI (reference sequence). V dropped 5 bases and J dropped 4 bases, with 15 bases sitting between them. Here the CDR3 reads CASSAKGALYNEQFF. CDR3 coding DNA: TGTGCCAGCAGTGCTAAAGGGGCCCTTTACAATGAGCAGTTCTTC.

The V and J genes are TRBV28 and TRBJ1-3, with unresolved D. This CDR3 is built from 15 residues. Germline V CDR1 and CDR2: MDHEN, SYDVKM. V was shortened by 3 bases and J by 2 bases, with 11 bases between the two germline ends. In DNA, the CDR3 is TGTGCCAGCAGTTTGTTAAGGGAAACTGGAAACACCATATATTTT. Protein product: CASSLLRETGNTIYF.